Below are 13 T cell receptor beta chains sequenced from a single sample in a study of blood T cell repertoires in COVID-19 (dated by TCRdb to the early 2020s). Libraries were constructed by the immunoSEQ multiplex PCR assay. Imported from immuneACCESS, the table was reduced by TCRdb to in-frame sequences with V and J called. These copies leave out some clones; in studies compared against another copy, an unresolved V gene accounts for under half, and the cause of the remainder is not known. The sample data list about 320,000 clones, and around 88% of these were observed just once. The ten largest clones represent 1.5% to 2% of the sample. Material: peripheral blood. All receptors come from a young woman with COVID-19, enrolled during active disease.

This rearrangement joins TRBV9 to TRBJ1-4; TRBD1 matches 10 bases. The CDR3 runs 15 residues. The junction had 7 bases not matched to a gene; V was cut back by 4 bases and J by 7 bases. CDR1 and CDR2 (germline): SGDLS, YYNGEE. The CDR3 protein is CASSPRTGGGEKLFF. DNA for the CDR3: TGTGCCAGCAGCCCCCGGACAGGGGGAGGTGAAAAACTGTTTTTT.

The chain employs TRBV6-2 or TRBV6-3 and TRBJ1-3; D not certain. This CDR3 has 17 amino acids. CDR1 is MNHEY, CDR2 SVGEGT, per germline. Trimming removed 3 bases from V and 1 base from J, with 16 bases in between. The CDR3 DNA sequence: TGTGCCAGCAGTTATTCCACAGCCTATTCTTCTGGAAACACCATATATTTT. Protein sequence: CASSYSTAYSSGNTIYF.

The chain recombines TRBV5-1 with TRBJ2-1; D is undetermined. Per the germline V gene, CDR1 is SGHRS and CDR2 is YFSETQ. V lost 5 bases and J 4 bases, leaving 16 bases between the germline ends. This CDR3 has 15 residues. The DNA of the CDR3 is TGCGCCAGCAGATTGACTGGGCAGAAGTACAATGAGCAGTTCTTC. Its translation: CASRLTGQKYNEQFF.

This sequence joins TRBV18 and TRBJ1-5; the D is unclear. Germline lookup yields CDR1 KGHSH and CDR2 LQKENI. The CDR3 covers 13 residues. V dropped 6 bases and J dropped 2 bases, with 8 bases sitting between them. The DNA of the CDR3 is TGTGCCAGCTCCCGGGAGGGCAATCAGCCCCAGCATTTT. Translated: CASSREGNQPQHF.

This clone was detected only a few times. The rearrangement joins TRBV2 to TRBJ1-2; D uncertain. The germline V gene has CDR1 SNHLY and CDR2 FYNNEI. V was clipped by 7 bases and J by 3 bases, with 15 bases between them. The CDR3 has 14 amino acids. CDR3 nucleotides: TGTGCCAGCAAATCGTCTGGCACCTACTATGGCTACACCTTC. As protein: CASKSSGTYYGYTF.

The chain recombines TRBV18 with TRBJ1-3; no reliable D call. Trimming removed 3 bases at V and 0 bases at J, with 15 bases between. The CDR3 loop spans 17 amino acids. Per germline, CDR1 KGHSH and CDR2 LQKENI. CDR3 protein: CASSPAGLIYSGNTIYF. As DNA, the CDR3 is TGTGCCAGCTCACCGGCAGGCCTTATTTACTCTGGAAACACCATATATTTT.

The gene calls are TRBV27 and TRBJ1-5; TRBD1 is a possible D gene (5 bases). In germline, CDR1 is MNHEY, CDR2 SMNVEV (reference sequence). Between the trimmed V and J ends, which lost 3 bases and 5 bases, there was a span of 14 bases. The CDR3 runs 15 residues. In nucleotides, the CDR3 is TGTGCCAGCAGTTTGGGGCCAGGCGGAGATCAGCCCCAGCATTTT. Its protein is CASSLGPGGDQPQHF.

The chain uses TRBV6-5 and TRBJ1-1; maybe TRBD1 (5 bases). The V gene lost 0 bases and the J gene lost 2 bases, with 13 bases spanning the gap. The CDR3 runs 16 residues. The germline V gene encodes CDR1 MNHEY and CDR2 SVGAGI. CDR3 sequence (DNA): TGTGCCAGCAGTTACTCGTCGAGTAGGGGTAACACTGAAGCTTTCTTT. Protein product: CASSYSSSRGNTEAFF.

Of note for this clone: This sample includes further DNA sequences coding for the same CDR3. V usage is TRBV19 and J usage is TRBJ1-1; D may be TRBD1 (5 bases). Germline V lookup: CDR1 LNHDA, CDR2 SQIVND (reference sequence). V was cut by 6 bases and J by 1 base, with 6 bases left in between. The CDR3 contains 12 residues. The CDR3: CASSTGNTEAFF. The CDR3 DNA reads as TGTGCCAGTAGCACAGGGAACACTGAAGCTTTCTTT.

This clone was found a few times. CDR3 nucleotides: TGTGCCAGCAGCCCGCGATCAGGTGATAATTCACCCCTCCACTTT. It yields the protein CASSPRSGDNSPLHF. V gene TRBV7-2 combines with J gene TRBJ1-6; D is unclear. Deletions cut 5 bases from V and 5 bases from J, with 13 bases between. CDR3 length equals 15 residues. Germline CDR1 and CDR2: SGHTA and FQGNSA. Complete variable domain (other parts from reference TRBV7-2 and TRBJ1-6): GAGVSQSPSNKVTEKGKDVELRCDPISGHTALYWYRQSLGQGLEFLIYFQGNSAPDKSGLPSDRFSAERTGGSVSTLTIQRTQQEDSAVYLCASSPRSGDNSPLHFGNGTRLTVT.

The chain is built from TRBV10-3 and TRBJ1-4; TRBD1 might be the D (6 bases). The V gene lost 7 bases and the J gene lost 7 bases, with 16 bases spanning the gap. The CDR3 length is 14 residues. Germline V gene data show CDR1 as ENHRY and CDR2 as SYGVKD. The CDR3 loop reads CAIKSGSGVEKLFF. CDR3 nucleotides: TGTGCCATCAAATCGGGATCAGGGGTTGAAAAACTGTTTTTT.

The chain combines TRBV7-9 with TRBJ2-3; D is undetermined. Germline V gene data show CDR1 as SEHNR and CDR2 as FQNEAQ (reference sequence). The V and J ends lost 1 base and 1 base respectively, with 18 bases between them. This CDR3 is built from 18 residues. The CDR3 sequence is CASSLGSYDTIRTDTQYF. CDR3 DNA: TGTGCCAGCAGCTTAGGCTCATATGACACCATCCGCACAGATACGCAGTATTTT.

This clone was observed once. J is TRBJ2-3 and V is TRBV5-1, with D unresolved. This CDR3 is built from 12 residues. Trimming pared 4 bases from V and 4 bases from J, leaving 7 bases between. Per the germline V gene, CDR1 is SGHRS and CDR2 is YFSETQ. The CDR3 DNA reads TGCGCCAGCAGCCTCCTCTCAGATACGCAGTATTTT. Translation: CASSLLSDTQYF.